The 28 T cell receptor beta chains given below trace back to one sample, sequenced in a study of cytomegalovirus exposure and HLA in healthy donors (dated by TCRdb to between 2016 and 2019). The receptor library was made with the immunoSEQ multiplex PCR assay. For the multiplex PCR, a mixture combining 60 forward primers for TCR Vbeta segments and 13 reverse primers for TCR Jbeta segments was used. This immuneACCESS table, as held by TCRdb, lists in-frame sequences with V and J called but not all clones. Of the missing ones, under half trace to an unresolved V gene in checked studies; the others have no known cause. The sample yields around 100,000 clones; roughly 80% were counted once. The leading ten clones occupy around a fifth of the sample. The source material was PBMCs. These receptors were collected from a man aged 25 to 40 in good health and CMV-seropositive.

The chain employs TRBV5-4 and TRBJ1-3; 9 bases fit TRBD1. Germline loops: CDR1 SGHNT, CDR2 YYREEE (reference sequence). Trimming at V came to 4 bases and at J to 3 bases, leaving 8 bases not matched to a gene. This CDR3 spans 16 amino acids. CDR3 protein: CASSLKQGADGNTIYF. In DNA, the CDR3 is TGTGCCAGCAGCCTAAAACAGGGGGCCGATGGAAACACCATATATTTT. Full variable domain (rest looked up from reference TRBV5-4 and TRBJ1-3): ETGVTQSPTHLIKTRGQQVTLRCSSQSGHNTVSWYQQALGQGPQFIFQYYREEENGRGNFPPRFSGLQFPNYSSELNVNALELDDSALYLCASSLKQGADGNTIYFGEGSWLTVV.

V and J are TRBV4-1 and TRBJ2-5; 8 nucleotides agree with TRBD1. The CDR3 runs to 16 residues. V dropped 1 base and J dropped 6; count of bases not matched to a gene: 10. CDR1 and CDR2 from the germline V gene are MGHRA and YSYEKL. CDR3 coding DNA: TGCGCCAGCAGCCAAGCGGGGGCAGGGGGCAGGAAGACCCAGTACTTC. Its translation is CASSQAGAGGRKTQYF.

The V gene is TRBV9, the J gene TRBJ1-2; D not resolved. Germline assignment: CDR1 SGDLS and CDR2 YYNGEE. With 3 bases removed from V and 6 bases from J, the gap between germline ends came to 15 bases. The CDR3 is made up of 14 amino acids. CDR3 nucleotides: TGTGCCAGCAGCGCCGTCGCGGAGTTGGATGGCTACACCTTC. It specifies CASSAVAELDGYTF.

The gene calls are TRBV4-1 and TRBJ2-2, with 8 bases identical to TRBD2. The CDR3 has 16 amino acids. Germline CDR1 is MGHRA and CDR2 is YSYEKL. The J segment lost 1 base and the V segment lost 1 base, leaving 2 bases of the junction unmatched. Here the CDR3 reads CASSQVLAGNTGELFF. The CDR3 region has the DNA TGCGCCAGCAGCCAAGTCCTAGCGGGGAACACCGGGGAGCTGTTTTTT.

The chain joins TRBV7-2 to TRBJ2-2; 7 nucleotides agree with TRBD1. The CDR3 consists of 16 residues. V lost 2 bases, J lost 6 bases, and 9 bases stayed unmatched. From germline, CDR1 is SGHTA and CDR2 FQGNSA. The CDR3 is CASSLNSQGVPGELFF. The CDR3 DNA reads TGTGCCAGCAGCTTAAATTCGCAGGGGGTCCCCGGGGAGCTGTTTTTT.

The chain uses TRBV18 and TRBJ1-1; D call uncertain. Germline values: CDR1 KGHSH, CDR2 LQKENI. This CDR3 is 13 amino acids long. Trimming stripped 2 bases from V and 4 bases from J, with 8 bases between. CDR3 in DNA: TGTGCCAGCTCACCAGGGCTGGGCACTGAAGCTTTCTTT. The encoded protein is CASSPGLGTEAFF.

This rearrangement joins TRBV5-6 to TRBJ1-1; D is perhaps TRBD1 (5 bases). The CDR3 is 15 amino acids. V was shortened by 3 bases and J by 4 bases, with 16 bases between the two germline ends. Germline CDR1 and CDR2: SGHDT and YYEEEE. The DNA for the CDR3 is TGTGCCAGCAGCTCGCCGGGAGAGGGGTTCACTGAAGCTTTCTTT. It encodes CASSSPGEGFTEAFF.

The J gene is TRBJ1-1, the V gene TRBV5-1; the D is unclear. Trimming took off 0 bases at V and 2 bases at J, with 11 bases between the two ends. Germline V lookup: CDR1 SGHRS, CDR2 YFSETQ. The CDR3 consists of 15 residues. The CDR3 DNA reads as TGCGCCAGCAGCTTGGTTATTTCAGGTAACACTGAAGCTTTCTTT. This sequence encodes CASSLVISGNTEAFF. Looking up the rest from reference TRBV5-1 and TRBJ1-1 gives the full variable domain: KAGVTQTPRYLIKTRGQQVTLSCSPISGHRSVSWYQQTPGQGLQFLFEYFSETQRNKGNFPGRFSGRQFSNSRSEMNVSTLELGDSALYLCASSLVISGNTEAFFGQGTRLTVV.

The chain couples TRBV18 to TRBJ1-1; 9 bases map to TRBD1. The CDR3 is 14 residues long. Unmatched junction bases numbered 9, after V lost 8 bases and J lost 5 bases. Germline V gene lookup returns CDR1 KGHSH and CDR2 LQKENI. The CDR3 DNA sequence: TGTGCCAGCACCTCGACAGGGGGAGGGACTGAAGCTTTCTTT. This sequence encodes CASTSTGGGTEAFF.

The chain uses TRBV5-1 and TRBJ2-7, with 7 bases fitting TRBD2. CDR1 is SGHRS, CDR2 YFSETQ, per germline. Losses at the gene ends were 4 bases for V and 4 bases for J; bases not matched to a gene: 14. The CDR3 consists of 16 residues. DNA for the CDR3: TGCGCCAGCAGCGGTAACCACCTAGCGGCGGTATACGAGCAGTACTTC. Encoded protein: CASSGNHLAAVYEQYF.

This clone has more than one count but fewer than ten. This chain connects TRBV19 to TRBJ1-2; D is uncertain. This CDR3 has 16 residues. The V gene lost 3 bases and the J gene lost 3 bases, with 17 bases spanning the gap. CDR1 and CDR2 from the germline V gene are LNHDA and SQIVND (reference sequence). Here the CDR3 reads CASSIVGVQSYYGYTF. CDR3 sequence (DNA): TGTGCCAGTAGTATCGTCGGGGTACAGTCTTACTATGGCTACACCTTC.

This clone has only one observation. The rearrangement joins TRBV11-2 to TRBJ2-3; 8 bases are a match to TRBD1. Trimming cost V 1 base and J 2 bases; bases outside gene matches: 14. Per the germline V gene, CDR1 is SGHAT and CDR2 is FQNNGV. The CDR3 has 19 residues. The CDR3 sequence: CASSLAEDPRDRYTDTQYF. CDR3 nucleotide sequence: TGTGCCAGCAGCTTAGCCGAGGACCCCCGGGACAGGTACACAGATACGCAGTATTTT.

This clone appeared once. This chain uses TRBV7-9 with TRBJ2-2; D unclear. From germline, CDR1 is SEHNR and CDR2 FQNEAQ (reference sequence). V shed 4 bases and J shed 5 bases, with 14 bases lying between them. This CDR3 has 15 amino acids. CDR3: CASSSFTVRTGELFF. The CDR3 region has the DNA TGTGCCAGCAGCTCATTTACGGTCCGGACCGGGGAGCTGTTTTTT.

CDR3 bases: TGTGCCAGCGGATCGACAGGGGCAACCTCTGGGGCCAACGTCCTGACTTTC. As protein: CASGSTGATSGANVLTF. The chain links TRBV28 to TRBJ2-6, with TRBD1 identical over 8 bases. With V trimmed by 8 bases and J by 0 bases, 9 bases remained unmatched. From germline, CDR1 is MDHEN and CDR2 SYDVKM. The CDR3 covers 17 residues.

V is TRBV30 and J is TRBJ1-2; the D gene is possibly TRBD1 (6 bases). Between the trimmed V and J ends, which lost 3 bases and 4 bases, there was a span of 15 bases. The CDR3 spans 14 residues. Germline-derived CDR1 and CDR2 are GTSNPN and SVGIG (reference sequence). The CDR3 here is CAWRRTDRFYGYTF. CDR3 bases: TGTGCCTGGAGGCGGACAGACCGATTCTATGGCTACACCTTC. Combining the CDR3 with reference TRBV30 and TRBJ1-2 gives the whole variable domain SQTIHQWPATLVQPVGSPLSLECTVEGTSNPNLYWYRQAAGRGLQLLFYSVGIGQISSEVPQNLSASRPQDRQFILSSKKLLLSDSGFYLCAWRRTDRFYGYTFGSGTRLTVV.

This chain joins TRBV18 and TRBJ1-4; D gene uncertain. Trimming removed 3 bases from V and 0 bases from J, with 11 bases in between. Germline assignment: CDR1 KGHSH and CDR2 LQKENI. This CDR3 region has 16 residues. In DNA, the CDR3 is TGTGCCAGCTCACCTACCCCCCAGGCAACTAATGAAAAACTGTTTTTT. This codes for CASSPTPQATNEKLFF.

The chain combines TRBV2 with TRBJ1-4; tentatively, D is TRBD1 (6 bases). The CDR3 loop spans 14 amino acids. Germline-derived CDR1 and CDR2 are SNHLY and FYNNEI. Trimming removed 6 bases from V and 8 bases from J, with 16 bases in between. CDR3 DNA sequence: TGTGCCAGCAGCGCAACAGGGCATGAGGAAAAACTGTTTTTT. Translation gives CASSATGHEEKLFF.

This chain uses TRBV2 with TRBJ1-1; TRBD1 matches at 7 bases. The CDR3 runs to 17 residues. The ends lost 8 bases at V and 0 bases at J; junction bases unmatched: 15. Germline V gene sequence: CDR1 SNHLY, CDR2 FYNNEI. CDR3 DNA: TGTGCCAGCGGGGATTGGGGGCAGGGGGATATGAACACTGAAGCTTTCTTT. As protein: CASGDWGQGDMNTEAFF.

The chain employs TRBV6-1 and TRBJ2-1; no reliable D call. This CDR3 has 13 amino acids. The V gene's germline CDR1 is MNHNS and CDR2 SASEGT. The V and J ends lost 4 bases and 8 bases respectively, with 12 bases between them. Here the CDR3 reads CASSGLVVHEQFF. Written as DNA, the CDR3 is TGTGCCAGCAGTGGACTGGTTGTACATGAGCAGTTCTTC.

The V and J genes are TRBV7-9 and TRBJ1-3; possibly TRBD1 for D (5 bases). V was clipped by 1 base and J by 8 bases, with 12 bases between them. The length of the CDR3 is 14 residues. Germline V gene data show CDR1 as SEHNR and CDR2 as FQNEAQ (reference sequence). The CDR3 DNA is TGTGCCAGCAGCTTAGTTTCCAGGGCACACACCATATATTTT. It yields the protein CASSLVSRAHTIYF.

This chain uses TRBV28 with TRBJ1-2; 10 bases line up with TRBD1. V lost 1 base to trimming and J lost 8 bases; unmatched junction nucleotides: 10. The germline CDR1 and CDR2 sequences are MDHEN and SYDVKM. The CDR3 length is 16 residues. The CDR3 region is CASSLSLQGTGVGYTF. For the CDR3, the DNA is TGTGCCAGCAGTTTATCGCTACAGGGGACAGGGGTCGGCTACACCTTC.

The gene calls are TRBV7-2 and TRBJ2-3, with 11 bases matching TRBD2. The V segment lost 6 bases and the J segment 4 bases; nucleotides outside the gene matches: 3. The CDR3 loop spans 14 amino acids. Germline V gives CDR1 SGHTA, CDR2 FQGNSA. The CDR3 spells CASRPGLAADTQYF. The CDR3 DNA is TGTGCCAGCAGGCCGGGACTAGCGGCAGATACGCAGTATTTT.

This chain connects TRBV5-4 to TRBJ2-1; 9 positions agree with TRBD1. J was trimmed by 7 bases and V by 8 bases; bases with no gene match: 10. The CDR3 consists of 14 residues. CDR1 is SGHNT, CDR2 YYREEE, per germline (reference sequence). The CDR3 nucleotides read TGTGCCAGTTCACAGGGGGCAGGATGGAATGAGCAGTTCTTC. Encoded protein: CASSQGAGWNEQFF.

The J gene is TRBJ1-5, the V gene TRBV7-9; 8 nucleotides agree with TRBD1. With V trimmed by 5 bases and J by 8 bases, 11 bases remained unmatched. The CDR3 is made up of 15 amino acids. Looked up from germline, CDR1 is SEHNR and CDR2 is FQNEAQ (reference sequence). The CDR3 DNA follows: TGTGCCAGCAGCCAATCGGACAGGGTCGGAGAGCCCCAGCATTTT. It codes for CASSQSDRVGEPQHF.

The chain combines TRBV29-1 with TRBJ1-1; TRBD1 matches 7 bases. In germline, CDR1 is SQVTM, CDR2 ANQGSEA. The CDR3 spans 13 residues. V lost 7 bases and J lost 4; bases outside the gene matches: 9. CDR3: CSGRQGPGTEAFF. CDR3 nucleotides: TGCAGCGGTCGACAGGGCCCGGGCACTGAAGCTTTCTTT.

The chain has TRBV2 and TRBJ2-5, with TRBD1 matching over 7 bases. The CDR3 is made up of 14 amino acids. Germline V gene data show CDR1 as SNHLY and CDR2 as FYNNEI. V lost 5 bases, J lost 5 bases, and 8 bases stayed unmatched. CDR3 amino acids: CASSYNRGGETQYF. CDR3 DNA sequence: TGTGCCAGCAGTTACAACAGGGGTGGGGAGACCCAGTACTTC.

This clone is categorized as large. This chain joins TRBV11-2 and TRBJ1-4, with D perhaps matching TRBD1 (5 bases). The CDR3 contains 13 residues. Germline V gene lookup returns CDR1 SGHAT and CDR2 FQNNGV. V was clipped by 1 base and J by 6 bases, with 6 bases between them. The CDR3, as DNA: TGTGCCAGCAGCTTAGTCAGGGATGAAAAACTGTTTTTT. Protein product: CASSLVRDEKLFF.

This clone was counted only a few times. The chain couples TRBV7-9 to TRBJ2-3; 7 bases fit TRBD2. The V and J ends lost 0 bases and 3 bases, in that order; junction bases with no gene match: 9. The germline gives CDR1 SEHNR, CDR2 FQNEAQ (reference sequence). CDR3 length equals 17 residues. The CDR3 sequence: CASSLARSGLVTDTQYF. The CDR3 DNA is TGTGCCAGCAGCTTAGCCCGATCCGGACTAGTAACAGATACGCAGTATTTT. Together with reference TRBV7-9 and TRBJ2-3, the CDR3 gives the full variable domain: DTGVSQNPRHKITKRGQNVTFRCDPISEHNRLYWYRQTLGQGPEFLTYFQNEAQLEKSRLLSDRFSAERPKGSFSTLEIQRTEQGDSAMYLCASSLARSGLVTDTQYFGPGTRLTVL.